These 29 T cell receptor beta chains originate from one sample sequenced in a study of cytomegalovirus exposure and HLA in healthy donors. The PCR made use of 60 Vbeta and 13 Jbeta primers. Sequencing was performed with immunoSEQ multiplex PCR; in TCRdb, only in-frame clones are kept and a portion is missing. The sample carries about 160,000 clones, 82% recorded once. The source material was PBMCs. These receptors were obtained from a girl aged 5-17 years in good health and CMV-seropositive.

Only a few counts were recorded for this clone. This rearrangement joins TRBV12-5 to TRBJ2-5, with D maybe TRBD1 (5 bases). V shed 0 bases and J shed 1 base, with 15 bases lying between them. The germline V gene has CDR1 LGHNT and CDR2 FRNRAP. The CDR3 is 17 amino acids. CDR3 nucleotide sequence: TGTGCTAGTGGTTTGGTACTCGCCCAGGGTGGCCAAGAGACCCAGTACTTC. Amino acids: CASGLVLAQGGQETQYF.

The V call is TRBV4-3, the J call TRBJ2-5; 7 nucleotides agree with TRBD1. There are 15 residues in the CDR3. V was clipped by 4 bases and J by 2 bases; unmatched bases: 7. Germline CDR1 and CDR2: LGHNA and YSLEER. The CDR3 sequence: CASSLLGQRQETQYF. In nucleotides, the CDR3 is TGCGCCAGCAGCCTTCTGGGACAGAGGCAAGAGACCCAGTACTTC.

The chain uses TRBV27 and TRBJ2-5; TRBD2 aligns across 8 bases. Germline lookup yields CDR1 MNHEY and CDR2 SMNVEV (reference sequence). V was clipped by 3 bases and J by 3 bases; unmatched bases: 3. The CDR3 is 14 residues long. CDR3 protein: CASSFRGGEETQYF. Written as DNA, the CDR3 is TGTGCCAGCAGTTTTCGGGGGGGCGAAGAGACCCAGTACTTC.

This chain joins TRBV21-1 and TRBJ2-7; no DNA check was done on the table's D call, TRBD2. TRBV21-1 constitutes a pseudogene. This CDR3 has 16 amino acids. CDR3 amino acids: CASSPCFGGPLYEQYF. DNA for the CDR3: TGTGCCAGCAGCCCCTGTTTCGGGGGGCCCCTGTACGAGCAGTACTTC.

The chain recombines TRBV6-5 with TRBJ2-7, with a tentative D call TRBD2 (5 bases). CDR1 MNHEY and CDR2 SVGAGI come from the germline V gene. The CDR3 is made up of 14 amino acids. Trimming took 5 bases from V and 1 from J, leaving 12 bases between them. The CDR3 bases are TGTGCCAGCAGTACGCCGGGATTATCCTACGAGCAGTACTTC. Its translation is CASSTPGLSYEQYF.

This clone was seen a handful of times. The J gene is TRBJ1-4, the V gene TRBV6-1, with D hard to call. Trimming pared 6 bases from V and 7 bases from J, leaving 9 bases between. Per germline, CDR1 MNHNS and CDR2 SASEGT. This CDR3 is built from 12 residues. CDR3 protein: CASRAGSEKLFF. The CDR3 DNA reads as TGTGCCAGCAGGGCCGGGAGTGAAAAACTGTTTTTT.

The V and J genes are TRBV28 and TRBJ1-2; 8 bases agree with TRBD1. With 6 bases clipped from V and 3 bases from J, the junction kept 6 bases outside the gene matches. This CDR3 region has 14 residues. Looked up from germline, CDR1 is MDHEN and CDR2 is SYDVKM. CDR3 in DNA: TGTGCCAGCAGGAATTCACAGGGGGACTATGGCTACACCTTC. This sequence encodes CASRNSQGDYGYTF.

This clone was observed a handful of times. The chain is built from TRBV9 and TRBJ1-2; TRBD1 might be the D (6 bases). Trimming removed 0 bases from V and 5 bases from J, with 8 bases in between. This CDR3 contains 13 residues. Germline V lookup: CDR1 SGDLS, CDR2 YYNGEE. The CDR3 sequence: CASSVDTGYGYTF. The CDR3, as DNA: TGTGCCAGCAGCGTAGATACAGGGTATGGCTACACCTTC.

This clone was observed a single time. The V gene is TRBV28, the J gene TRBJ2-7; TRBD1 aligns across 7 bases. Per germline, CDR1 MDHEN and CDR2 SYDVKM. CDR3 length: 14 amino acids. J lost 5 bases, V lost 3 bases, and 7 bases had no gene match. The CDR3 reads CASSLLGQVHEQYF. Here the CDR3 DNA reads TGTGCCAGCAGTTTGCTAGGACAGGTCCACGAGCAGTACTTC.

This sequence joins TRBV30 and TRBJ1-1; tentatively, D is TRBD1 (6 bases). The CDR3 has 11 residues. Per germline, CDR1 GTSNPN and CDR2 SVGIG (reference sequence). The V end lost 5 bases, the J end lost 6 bases, and 10 bases lay between the germline ends. The CDR3 loop reads CAWVEGAEAFF. DNA for the CDR3: TGTGCCTGGGTAGAGGGGGCTGAAGCTTTCTTT.

This chain connects TRBV5-6 to TRBJ1-1; 9 nucleotides align to TRBD1. CDR1 and CDR2 (germline): SGHDT, YYEEEE. The V and J ends lost 4 bases and 6 bases, in that order; junction bases with no gene match: 7. The CDR3 has 14 residues. The CDR3 here is CASSPWDRVAEAFF. The CDR3 DNA reads as TGTGCCAGCAGCCCATGGGACAGGGTCGCTGAAGCTTTCTTT.

The chain combines TRBV5-1 with TRBJ1-3; 8 bases are shared with TRBD1. Germline CDR1 and CDR2: SGHRS and YFSETQ. After removal of 0 bases from V and 4 bases from J, the junction contained 6 bases not matched to a gene. The length of the CDR3 is 16 residues. The DNA for the CDR3 is TGCGCCAGCAGCTTGGATCCAGGGGGCTCCGGAAACACCATATATTTT. Translated, it gives CASSLDPGGSGNTIYF.

The chain is built from TRBV9 and TRBJ2-5, with 8 bases aligning to TRBD1. V shed 4 bases and J 5 bases; nucleotides not matched to a gene: 10. CDR1 is SGDLS and CDR2 is YYNGEE in the germline V gene. The length of the CDR3 is 15 residues. For the CDR3, the DNA is TGTGCCAGCAGCACGCTCCAGGGGGCAGGGGAGACCCAGTACTTC. This translates into CASSTLQGAGETQYF.

The chain joins TRBV7-2 to TRBJ1-2, with 8 bases that match TRBD1. V was clipped by 1 base and J by 7 bases; unmatched bases: 2. The CDR3 totals 13 residues. Germline V gives CDR1 SGHTA, CDR2 FQGNSA. The CDR3 sequence: CASSLEQGVGYTF. The DNA for the CDR3 is TGTGCCAGCAGCTTAGAACAGGGGGTTGGCTACACCTTC. The complete variable domain, with remaining parts taken from reference TRBV7-2 and TRBJ1-2, reads GAGVSQSPSNKVTEKGKDVELRCDPISGHTALYWYRQSLGQGLEFLIYFQGNSAPDKSGLPSDRFSAERTGGSVSTLTIQRTQQEDSAVYLCASSLEQGVGYTFGSGTRLTVV.

The V call is TRBV7-6, the J call TRBJ2-2; 8 bases line up with TRBD2. The CDR3 sequence is 15 residues long. Germline CDR1 and CDR2: SGHVS and FNYEAQ. The V segment lost 5 bases and the J segment 4 bases; nucleotides outside the gene matches: 6. The chain's CDR3 is CASSPGLVTTGELFF. The CDR3, as DNA: TGTGCCAGCAGCCCGGGACTAGTGACCACCGGGGAGCTGTTTTTT.

This chain uses TRBV29-1 with TRBJ2-1, with no clear D. This CDR3 contains 10 residues. The V and J ends lost 5 bases and 9 bases respectively, with 8 bases between them. Looked up from germline, CDR1 is SQVTM and CDR2 is ANQGSEA. CDR3 residues: CSVQVTEQFF. CDR3 DNA sequence: TGCAGCGTTCAGGTGACTGAGCAGTTCTTC.

V gene TRBV7-8 combines with J gene TRBJ2-1, with 10 bases identical to TRBD2. With V trimmed by 5 bases and J by 3 bases, 7 bases remained unmatched. Per the germline V gene, CDR1 is SGHVS and CDR2 is FQNEAQ. The CDR3 is 16 residues long. CDR3 nucleotides: TGTGCCAGCAGCAGCCGACTAGCGGGCCTCTACAATGAGCAGTTCTTC. It translates to CASSSRLAGLYNEQFF. The variable domain in full, completed from reference TRBV7-8 and TRBJ2-1, reads GAGVSQSPRYKVAKRGQDVALRCDPISGHVSLFWYQQALGQGPEFLTYFQNEAQLDKSGLPSDRFFAERPEGSVSTLKIQRTQQEDSAVYLCASSSRLAGLYNEQFFGPGTRLTVL.

This chain links TRBV9 with TRBJ1-2; D gene ambiguous. V shed 4 bases and J shed 8 bases, with 21 bases lying between them. The CDR3 runs to 15 residues. CDR1 is SGDLS and CDR2 is YYNGEE in the germline V gene. The DNA of the CDR3 is TGTGCCAGCAGCTCCCCCTTGGGAGTTTCCGGAGGCTACACCTTC. This translates into CASSSPLGVSGGYTF.

V gene TRBV6-1 combines with J gene TRBJ2-4; D remains unclear. The CDR3 extends over 15 amino acids. Germline assignment: CDR1 MNHNS and CDR2 SASEGT. Trimming stripped 6 bases from V and 6 bases from J, with 18 bases between. The chain's CDR3 is CASRLSFTITNIQYF. CDR3 nucleotide sequence: TGTGCCAGCAGGTTGTCCTTCACAATCACAAACATTCAGTACTTC.

This chain uses TRBV7-2 with TRBJ1-3; D is perhaps TRBD1 (5 bases). Germline V gene data show CDR1 as SGHTA and CDR2 as FQGNSA. The ends were cut back, 2 bases at V and 4 bases at J, with 9 bases in the middle. CDR3 length: 14 residues. CDR3 in DNA: TGTGCCAGCAGCTTAAGTTACAGGGGAAACACCATATATTTT. Its translation is CASSLSYRGNTIYF.

The chain recombines TRBV10-3 with TRBJ1-2; 7 bases line up with TRBD1. Germline values: CDR1 ENHRY, CDR2 SYGVKD. With 10 bases clipped from V and 5 bases from J, the junction kept 16 bases outside the gene matches. This CDR3 is 15 amino acids long. The CDR3 region is CATSTGTSDYYGYTF. The CDR3 coding sequence is TGTGCCACCTCGACAGGGACTTCGGATTATTATGGCTACACCTTC.

This clone was recorded a few times. This rearrangement joins TRBV19 to TRBJ1-4, with D unclear. The germline V gene encodes CDR1 LNHDA and CDR2 SQIVND (reference sequence). V lost 7 bases and J lost 4, with 10 bases in between. This CDR3 is 13 amino acids long. The CDR3 spells CASTNRDNEKLFF. The CDR3 DNA reads as TGTGCCAGTACCAACAGAGATAATGAAAAACTGTTTTTT.

The V gene is TRBV28, the J gene TRBJ1-1; TRBD1 matches at 7 bases. CDR1 and CDR2 (germline): MDHEN, SYDVKM. J lost 6 bases, V lost 6 bases, and 7 bases had no gene match. CDR3 length: 13 residues. DNA for the CDR3: TGTGCCAGCAGCTCCAGGACAGGAGCTGAAGCTTTCTTT. This codes for CASSSRTGAEAFF.

This rearrangement joins TRBV5-1 to TRBJ1-1, with a weak D call TRBD1 (5 bases). CDR3 length equals 12 residues. The V gene lost 4 bases and the J gene lost 10 bases, with 14 bases spanning the gap. Germline lookup yields CDR1 SGHRS and CDR2 YFSETQ. This chain's CDR3 is CASSPGEDTAFF. The CDR3 bases are TGCGCCAGCAGCCCGGGGGAAGACACAGCTTTCTTT. The full variable domain, completed using reference TRBV5-1 and TRBJ1-1, is KAGVTQTPRYLIKTRGQQVTLSCSPISGHRSVSWYQQTPGQGLQFLFEYFSETQRNKGNFPGRFSGRQFSNSRSEMNVSTLELGDSALYLCASSPGEDTAFFGQGTRLTVV.

On this clone: The same CDR3 also results from other DNA sequences found in this sample. This chain uses TRBV14 with TRBJ2-3; TRBD1 matches 9 bases. Trimming removed 4 bases from V and 2 bases from J; junction bases left unmatched: 4. The V gene's germline CDR1 is SGHDN and CDR2 FVKESK. The CDR3 has 15 amino acids. DNA for the CDR3: TGTGCCAGCAGCCCGCGGACAGGGGACACAGATACGCAGTATTTT. This encodes CASSPRTGDTDTQYF.

The chain employs TRBV29-1 and TRBJ2-1; 8 nucleotides agree with TRBD1. V lost 6 bases, J lost 4 bases, and 11 bases stayed unmatched. The CDR3 sequence is 15 residues long. Looked up from germline, CDR1 is SQVTM and CDR2 is ANQGSEA. The DNA of the CDR3 is TGCAGCGTAAGCGTCACAGGGGGTTTTTACAATGAGCAGTTCTTC. Translation: CSVSVTGGFYNEQFF.

This clone was detected only a few times. V is TRBV27 and J is TRBJ2-7; TRBD2 aligns across 11 bases. Germline CDR1 reads MNHEY; CDR2 reads SMNVEV (reference sequence). V gave up 1 base and J gave up 4 bases; unmatched junction bases: 3. This CDR3 is 15 amino acids long. DNA of the CDR3: TGTGCCAGCAGTTTATTGACTAGCGGGGATTACGAGCAGTACTTC. Amino acid sequence: CASSLLTSGDYEQYF.

The rearrangement uses TRBV19 and TRBJ2-2; D possibly corresponds to TRBD2 (5 bases). CDR3 length: 11 residues. The V gene lost 7 bases and the J gene lost 6 bases, with 6 bases spanning the gap. The V gene's germline CDR1 is LNHDA and CDR2 SQIVND (reference sequence). This CDR3 is CASTSSGELFF. In nucleotides, the CDR3 is TGTGCCAGTACTAGCTCCGGGGAGCTGTTTTTT.

The J gene is TRBJ1-1, the V gene TRBV2; D not certain. CDR1 is SNHLY and CDR2 is FYNNEI in the germline V gene. The ends were cut back, 7 bases at V and 3 bases at J, with 6 bases in the middle. This CDR3 contains 11 residues. The CDR3 coding sequence is TGTGCCAGCACCCCGGACACTGAAGCTTTCTTT. Residues: CASTPDTEAFF.